These 8 T cell receptor beta chains were sequenced from one sample in a study of prognosis after radiotherapy for stage I lung cancer. Genomic DNA was the source, and TCR beta CDR3 was amplified from it by two-round multiplex PCR. For every TRBV and TRBJ gene, a specific primer was used in first-round PCR. TCRdb reprocessed the multiplex PCR reads via MiXCR and lists one record per CDR3 protein. The sample shows about 35,000 distinct CDR3 sequences, approximately 35% of them seen only once. This material consisted of PBMCs, taken before or after stereotactic body radiation therapy (not recorded which). The receptors here all came from a donor aged 50 or older with non-small cell lung cancer.

This clonotype appeared a few times. The genes are TRBV24-1 and TRBJ1-1; TRBD1 aligns across 9 bases. Germline lookup yields CDR1 KGHDR and CDR2 SFDVKD. The CDR3 consists of 13 residues. V gave up 5 bases and J gave up 5 bases; unmatched junction bases: 2. The DNA of the CDR3 is TGTGCCACCAGTGGGGGGACAGGGACTGAAGCTTTCTTT. It is translated as CATSGGTGTEAFF.

This clonotype occurred many times. This chain uses TRBV4-1 with TRBJ2-5; 14 positions match TRBD2. Per the germline V gene, CDR1 is MGHRA and CDR2 is YSYEKL. The CDR3 totals 17 residues. V was pared by 3 bases and J by 5 bases, with 8 bases of the junction left unmatched. CDR3: CASSQGRLAGGRETQYF. CDR3 in DNA: TGCGCCAGCAGCCAGGGACGACTAGCGGGGGGGCGGGAGACCCAGTACTTC.

The V gene is TRBV9, the J gene TRBJ1-1; D gene ambiguous. V was cut by 2 bases and J by 0 bases, with 11 bases left in between. The CDR3 is made up of 15 amino acids. From germline, CDR1 is SGDLS and CDR2 YYNGEE. In nucleotides, the CDR3 is TGTGCCAGCAGCGTCAACGACCTCATGAACACTGAAGCTTTCTTT. Amino acids: CASSVNDLMNTEAFF. Filled out from reference TRBV9 and TRBJ1-1, the complete variable domain reads DSGVTQTPKHLITATGQRVTLRCSPRSGDLSVYWYQQSLDQGLQFLIQYYNGEERAKGNILERFSAQQFPDLHSELNLSSLELGDSALYFCASSVNDLMNTEAFFGQGTRLTVV.

This clonotype has ten or more counts. The V call is TRBV7-6, the J call TRBJ2-1, with TRBD2 identical over 10 bases. With V trimmed by 5 bases and J by 9 bases, 10 bases remained unmatched. The length of the CDR3 is 15 residues. Germline CDR1 SGHVS, CDR2 FNYEAQ. CDR3 residues: CASSEDSGGLGEQFF. The CDR3 DNA is TGTGCCAGCAGCGAAGATAGCGGGGGGCTGGGTGAGCAGTTCTTC.

This clonotype showed up many times. The chain recombines TRBV20-1 with TRBJ1-5; no definite D call. This CDR3 comprises 12 residues. CDR1 and CDR2 (germline): DFQATT, SNEGSKA (reference sequence). V gave up 6 bases and J gave up 5 bases, with 11 bases separating them. The CDR3 spells CSASGGDQPQHF. In DNA, the CDR3 is TGCAGTGCCTCAGGAGGTGATCAGCCCCAGCATTTT.

Ten or more counts support this clonotype. The rearrangement links TRBV19 to TRBJ2-2; the D call may be TRBD1 or TRBD2 (6 bases each). Germline CDR1 LNHDA, CDR2 SQIVND (reference sequence). Trimming removed 10 bases at V and 4 bases at J, with 13 bases between. The CDR3 consists of 13 residues. DNA for the CDR3: TGTGCCACTAAGGGGGGCCCCACCGGGGAGCTGTTTTTT. Its protein is CATKGGPTGELFF.

For this clonotype: This sequence is one base from a far larger clone and is likely a read error. The chain couples TRBV6-8 to TRBJ2-3; TRBD2 matches at 11 bases. V was pared by 8 bases and J by 4 bases, with 11 bases of the junction left unmatched. Germline CDR1 is MNHGY and CDR2 is SAAAGT. This CDR3 is 16 amino acids long. The CDR3 reads CASADSGGAQADTQYF. The CDR3 DNA reads as TGTGCCAGCGCTGATAGCGGGGGGGCCCAGGCAGATACGCAGTATTTT.

This clonotype occurred many times. This chain joins TRBV20-1 and TRBJ1-5, with D possibly being TRBD1 (5 bases). Trimming cost V 0 bases and J 6 bases, with 12 bases left between them. The CDR3 loop spans 14 amino acids. The germline V gene encodes CDR1 DFQATT and CDR2 SNEGSKA (reference sequence). The CDR3 nucleotides read TGCAGTGCTAGAGATGGCCGGGGCCGTCAGCCCCAGCATTTT. Protein sequence: CSARDGRGRQPQHF.